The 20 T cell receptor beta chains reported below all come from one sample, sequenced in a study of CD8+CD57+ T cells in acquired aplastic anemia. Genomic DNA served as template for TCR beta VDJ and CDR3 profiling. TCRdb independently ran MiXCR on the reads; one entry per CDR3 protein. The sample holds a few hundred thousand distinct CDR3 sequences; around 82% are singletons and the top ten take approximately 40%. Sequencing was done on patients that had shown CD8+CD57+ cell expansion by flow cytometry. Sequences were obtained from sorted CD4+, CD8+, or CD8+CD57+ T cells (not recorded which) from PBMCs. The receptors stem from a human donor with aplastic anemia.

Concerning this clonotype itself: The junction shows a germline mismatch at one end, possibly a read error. The DNA of the CDR3 is TGTGCCACCAGCAGGGGCCCGACAGAAGAGACCCAGTACTTC. It codes for CATSRGPTEETQYF. This chain joins TRBV11-3 and TRBJ2-5, with D possibly TRBD1 on 6 matching bases. This CDR3 is built from 14 residues. Germline CDR1 reads SGHNT; CDR2 reads YENEEA.

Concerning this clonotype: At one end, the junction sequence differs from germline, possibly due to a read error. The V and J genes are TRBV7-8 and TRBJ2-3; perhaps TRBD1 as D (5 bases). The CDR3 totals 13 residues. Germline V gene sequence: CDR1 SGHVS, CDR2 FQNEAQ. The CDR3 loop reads CASSLGGAADTQF. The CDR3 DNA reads TGTGCCAGCAGCTTAGGGGGCGCTGCCGATACGCAGTTT.

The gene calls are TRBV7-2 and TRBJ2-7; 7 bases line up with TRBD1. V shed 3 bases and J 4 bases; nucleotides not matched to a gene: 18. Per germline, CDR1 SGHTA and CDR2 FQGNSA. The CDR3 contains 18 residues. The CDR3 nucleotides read TGTGCCAGCAGCTTTGAGCCGGACGGGACAGCCGTTTTGTACGAGCAGTACGTC. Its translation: CASSFEPDGTAVLYEQYV.

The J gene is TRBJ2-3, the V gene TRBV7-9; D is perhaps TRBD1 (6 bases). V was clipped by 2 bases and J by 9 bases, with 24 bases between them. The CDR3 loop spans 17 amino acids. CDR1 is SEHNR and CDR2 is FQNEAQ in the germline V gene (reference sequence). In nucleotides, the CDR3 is TGTGCCAGCAGCTTATCTCACAGGGAAAGATTGACCCAGACGCAGTATTTT. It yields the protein CASSLSHRERLTQTQYF. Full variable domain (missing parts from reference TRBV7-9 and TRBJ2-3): DTGVSQNPRHKITKRGQNVTFRCDPISEHNRLYWYRQTLGQGPEFLTYFQNEAQLEKSRLLSDRFSAERPKGSFSTLEIQRTEQGDSAMYLCASSLSHRERLTQTQYFGPGTRLTVL.

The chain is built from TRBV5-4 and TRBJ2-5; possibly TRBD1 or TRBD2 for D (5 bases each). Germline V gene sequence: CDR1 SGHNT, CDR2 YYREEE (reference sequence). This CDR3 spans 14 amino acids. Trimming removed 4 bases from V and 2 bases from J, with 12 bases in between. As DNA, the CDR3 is TGTGCCAGCAGCCCGGGGCAGGAGCAAGAGACCCAGTACTTC. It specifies CASSPGQEQETQYF.

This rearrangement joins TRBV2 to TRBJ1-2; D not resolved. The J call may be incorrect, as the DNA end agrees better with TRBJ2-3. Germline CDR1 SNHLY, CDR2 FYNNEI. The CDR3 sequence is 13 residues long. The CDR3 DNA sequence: TGTGCCAGCAGCCACGGCCTCGCAGGTACGCAGTATTTT. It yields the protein CASSHGLAGTQYF.

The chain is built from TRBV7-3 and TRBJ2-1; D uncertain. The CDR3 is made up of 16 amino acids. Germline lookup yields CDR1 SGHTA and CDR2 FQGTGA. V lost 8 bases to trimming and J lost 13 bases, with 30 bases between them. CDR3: CASSKQANDGEHGQFF. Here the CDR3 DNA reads TGTGCCAGCTCAAAGCAGGCCAACGACGGTGAACATGGACAGTTCTTC.

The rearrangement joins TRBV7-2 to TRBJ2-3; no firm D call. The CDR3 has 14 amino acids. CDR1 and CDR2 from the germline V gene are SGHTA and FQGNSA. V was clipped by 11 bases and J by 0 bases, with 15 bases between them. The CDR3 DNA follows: TGTGCCGCCAGATGGGCGAGTAGCACAGATACGCAGTATTTT. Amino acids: CAARWASSTDTQYF.

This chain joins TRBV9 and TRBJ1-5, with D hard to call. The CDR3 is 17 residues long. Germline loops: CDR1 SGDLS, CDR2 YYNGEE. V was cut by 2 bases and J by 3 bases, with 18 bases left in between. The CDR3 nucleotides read TGTGCCAGCAGCGTCGGGCGAGGAACGCAGTACAATCAGCCCCAGCATTTT. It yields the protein CASSVGRGTQYNQPQHF.

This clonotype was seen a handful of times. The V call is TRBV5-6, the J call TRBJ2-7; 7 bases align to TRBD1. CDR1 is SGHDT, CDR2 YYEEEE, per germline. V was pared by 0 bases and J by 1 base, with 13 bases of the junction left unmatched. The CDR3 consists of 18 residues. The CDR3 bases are TGTGCCAGCAGCTTGGATGCAGACGGGACAGCCCTTTCCTACGAGCAGTACGTC. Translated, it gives CASSLDADGTALSYEQYV.

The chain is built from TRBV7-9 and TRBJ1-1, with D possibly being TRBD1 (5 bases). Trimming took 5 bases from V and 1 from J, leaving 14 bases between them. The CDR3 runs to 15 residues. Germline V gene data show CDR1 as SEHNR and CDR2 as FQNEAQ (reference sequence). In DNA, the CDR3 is TGTGCCAGCAGCGGGGAGGGGAGGGGGAACACTGAAGCTTTCTTT. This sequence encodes CASSGEGRGNTEAFF.

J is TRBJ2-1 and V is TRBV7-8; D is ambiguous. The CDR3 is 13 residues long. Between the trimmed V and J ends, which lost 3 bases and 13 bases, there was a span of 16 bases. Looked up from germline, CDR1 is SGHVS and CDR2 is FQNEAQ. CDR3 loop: CASSFQVTGGQFF. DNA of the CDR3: TGTGCCAGCAGCTTCCAGGTTACGGGTGGACAGTTCTTC.

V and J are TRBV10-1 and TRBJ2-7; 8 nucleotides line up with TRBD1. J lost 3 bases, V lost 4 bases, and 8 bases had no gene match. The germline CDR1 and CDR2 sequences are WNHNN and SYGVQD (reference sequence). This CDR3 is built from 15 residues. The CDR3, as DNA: TGCGCCAGCAGTGTCCGGGACAGGCGAGGCTACGAGCAGTACTTC. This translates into CASSVRDRRGYEQYF.

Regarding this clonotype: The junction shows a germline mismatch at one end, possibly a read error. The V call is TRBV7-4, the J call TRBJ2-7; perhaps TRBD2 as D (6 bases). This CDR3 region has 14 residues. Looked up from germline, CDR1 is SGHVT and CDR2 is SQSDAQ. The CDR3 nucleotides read TGTGCCAGCAGCGTCCTCGGGGTAGCGGCCCAGGCACACTTC. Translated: CASSVLGVAAQAHF.

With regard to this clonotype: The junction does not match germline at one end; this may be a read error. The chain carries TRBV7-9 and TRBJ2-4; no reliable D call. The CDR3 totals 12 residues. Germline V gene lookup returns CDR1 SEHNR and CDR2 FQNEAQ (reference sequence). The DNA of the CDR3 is TGTGCCAGCGGAGAAGCTGGGCACATTCAGCACTTC. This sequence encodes CASGEAGHIQHF.

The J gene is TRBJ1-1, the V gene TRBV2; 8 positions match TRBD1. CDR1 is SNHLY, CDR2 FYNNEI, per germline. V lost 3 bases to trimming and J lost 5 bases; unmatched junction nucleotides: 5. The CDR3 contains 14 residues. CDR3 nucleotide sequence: TGTGCCAGCAGTGACACAGGGGGAAGGACTGAAGCTTTCTTT. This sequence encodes CASSDTGGRTEAFF.

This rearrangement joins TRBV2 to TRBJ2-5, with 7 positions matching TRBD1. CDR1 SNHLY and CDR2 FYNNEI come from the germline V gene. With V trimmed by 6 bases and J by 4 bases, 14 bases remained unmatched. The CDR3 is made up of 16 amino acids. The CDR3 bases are TGTGCCAGCAGGGCCCGGGACAGTTCTCCAAGAGAGACCCAGTACTTC. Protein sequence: CASRARDSSPRETQYF.

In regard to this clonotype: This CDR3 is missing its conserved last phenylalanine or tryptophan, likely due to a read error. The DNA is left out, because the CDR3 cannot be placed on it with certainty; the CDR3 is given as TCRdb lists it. The CDR3 sequence is CASGEGAAGTVYFDS. The V call is TRBV2, the J call TRBJ2-5; TRBD1 is the table's D call, not checked against the DNA. Termini included, the CDR3 measures 15 amino acids. From germline, CDR1 is SNHLY and CDR2 FYNNEI.

The CDR3 here is CSARRLDTQYF. The CDR3 bases are TGCAGTGCTAGACGCCTAGATACGCAGTATTTT. The chain joins TRBV20-1 to TRBJ2-3, with unresolved D. CDR3 length equals 11 residues. V lost 2 bases and J 5 bases, leaving 5 bases between the germline ends. Germline loops: CDR1 DFQATT, CDR2 SNEGSKA (reference sequence).

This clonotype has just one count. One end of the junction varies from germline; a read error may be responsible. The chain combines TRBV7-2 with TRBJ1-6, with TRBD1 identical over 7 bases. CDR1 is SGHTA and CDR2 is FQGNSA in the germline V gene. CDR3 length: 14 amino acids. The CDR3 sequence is CASSLGRGQRPPHF. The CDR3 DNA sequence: TGTGCCAGCAGTTTAGGCAGGGGACAGCGACCCCCCCACTTT.